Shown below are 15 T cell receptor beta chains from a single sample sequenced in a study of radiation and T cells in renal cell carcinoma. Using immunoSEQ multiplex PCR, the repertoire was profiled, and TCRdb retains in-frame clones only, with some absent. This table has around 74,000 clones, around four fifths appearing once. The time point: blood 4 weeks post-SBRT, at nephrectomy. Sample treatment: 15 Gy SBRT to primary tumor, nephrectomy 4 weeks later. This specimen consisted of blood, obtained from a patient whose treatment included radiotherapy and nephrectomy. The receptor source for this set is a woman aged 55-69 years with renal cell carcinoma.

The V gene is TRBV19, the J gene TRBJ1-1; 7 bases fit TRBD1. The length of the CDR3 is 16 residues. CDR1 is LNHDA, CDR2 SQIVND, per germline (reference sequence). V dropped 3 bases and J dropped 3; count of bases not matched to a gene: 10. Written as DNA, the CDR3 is TGTGCCAGTAGTATCGGGTGGACAGGTCTCGACACTGAAGCTTTCTTT. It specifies CASSIGWTGLDTEAFF.

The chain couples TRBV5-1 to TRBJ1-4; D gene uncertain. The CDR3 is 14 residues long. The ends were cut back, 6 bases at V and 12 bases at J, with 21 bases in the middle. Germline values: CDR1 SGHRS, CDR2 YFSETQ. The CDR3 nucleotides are TGCGCCAGCACGCGGACGTGGGATCAGGAGGAACTGTTTTTT. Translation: CASTRTWDQEELFF. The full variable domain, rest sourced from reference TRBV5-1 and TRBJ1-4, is KAGVTQTPRYLIKTRGQQVTLSCSPISGHRSVSWYQQTPGQGLQFLFEYFSETQRNKGNFPGRFSGRQFSNSRSEMNVSTLELGDSALYLCASTRTWDQEELFFGSGTQLSVL.

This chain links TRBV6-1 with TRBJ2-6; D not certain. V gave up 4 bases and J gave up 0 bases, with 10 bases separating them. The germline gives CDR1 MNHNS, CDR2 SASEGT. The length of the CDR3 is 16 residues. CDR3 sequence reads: CASSAENYSGANVLTF. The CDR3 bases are TGTGCCAGCAGTGCAGAGAACTACTCTGGGGCCAACGTCCTGACTTTC.

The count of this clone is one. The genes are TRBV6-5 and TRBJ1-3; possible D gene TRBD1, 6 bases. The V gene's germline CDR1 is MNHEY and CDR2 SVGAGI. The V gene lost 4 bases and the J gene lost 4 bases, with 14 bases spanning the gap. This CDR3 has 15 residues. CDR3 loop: CASSSSRGIGNTIYF. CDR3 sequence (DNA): TGTGCCAGCAGTTCCTCCAGGGGAATCGGAAACACCATATATTTT.

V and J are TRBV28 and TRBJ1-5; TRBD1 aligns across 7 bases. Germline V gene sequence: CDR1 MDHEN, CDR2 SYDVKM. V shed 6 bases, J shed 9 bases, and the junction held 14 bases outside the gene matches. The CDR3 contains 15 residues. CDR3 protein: CASSRNPGGARPQHF. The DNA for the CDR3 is TGTGCCAGCAGCCGCAATCCAGGGGGGGCACGGCCCCAGCATTTT.

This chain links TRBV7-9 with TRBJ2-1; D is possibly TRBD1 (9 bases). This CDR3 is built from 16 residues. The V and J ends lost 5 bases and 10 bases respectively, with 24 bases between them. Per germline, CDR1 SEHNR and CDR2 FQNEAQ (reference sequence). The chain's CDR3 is CASSPREGQGHREQFF. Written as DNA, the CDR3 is TGTGCCAGCAGCCCACGGGAGGGACAGGGCCATAGAGAGCAGTTCTTC.

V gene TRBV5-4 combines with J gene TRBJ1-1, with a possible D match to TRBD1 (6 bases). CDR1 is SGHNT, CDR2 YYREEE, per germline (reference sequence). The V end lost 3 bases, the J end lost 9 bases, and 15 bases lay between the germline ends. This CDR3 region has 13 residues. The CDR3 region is CASSWATQGKAFF. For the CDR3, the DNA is TGTGCCAGCAGCTGGGCAACACAGGGAAAAGCTTTCTTT.

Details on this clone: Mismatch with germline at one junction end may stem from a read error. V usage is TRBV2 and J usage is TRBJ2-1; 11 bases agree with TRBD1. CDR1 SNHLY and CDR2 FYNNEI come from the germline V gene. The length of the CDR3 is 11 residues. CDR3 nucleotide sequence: TGTGCCAGCACCTATCGGACAGGGGGCCTCTTC. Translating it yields CASTYRTGGLF.

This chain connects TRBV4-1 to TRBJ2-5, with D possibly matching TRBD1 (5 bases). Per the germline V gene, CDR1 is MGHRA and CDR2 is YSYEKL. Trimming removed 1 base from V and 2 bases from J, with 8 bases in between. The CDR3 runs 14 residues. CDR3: CASSQVGDQETQYF. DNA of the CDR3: TGCGCCAGCAGCCAAGTAGGGGATCAAGAGACCCAGTACTTC.

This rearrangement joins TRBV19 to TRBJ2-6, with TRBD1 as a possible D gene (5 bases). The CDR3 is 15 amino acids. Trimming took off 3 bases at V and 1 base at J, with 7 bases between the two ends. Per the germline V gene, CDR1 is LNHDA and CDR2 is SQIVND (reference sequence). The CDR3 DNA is TGTGCCAGTAGTATCAGGGCATCTGGGGCCAACGTCCTGACTTTC. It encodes CASSIRASGANVLTF.

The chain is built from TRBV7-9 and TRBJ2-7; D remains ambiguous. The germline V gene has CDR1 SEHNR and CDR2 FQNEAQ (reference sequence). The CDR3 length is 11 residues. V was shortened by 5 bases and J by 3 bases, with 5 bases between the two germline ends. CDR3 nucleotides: TGTGCCAGCAGCCCTTACTACGAGCAGTACTTC. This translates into CASSPYYEQYF.

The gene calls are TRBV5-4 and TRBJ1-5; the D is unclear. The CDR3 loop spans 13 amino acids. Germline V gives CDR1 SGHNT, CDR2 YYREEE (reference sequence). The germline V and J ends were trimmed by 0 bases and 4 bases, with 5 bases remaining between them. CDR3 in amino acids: CASSLDVNQPQHF. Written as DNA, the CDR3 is TGTGCCAGCAGCTTGGACGTGAATCAGCCCCAGCATTTT. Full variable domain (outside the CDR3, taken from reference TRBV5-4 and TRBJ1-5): ETGVTQSPTHLIKTRGQQVTLRCSSQSGHNTVSWYQQALGQGPQFIFQYYREEENGRGNFPPRFSGLQFPNYSSELNVNALELDDSALYLCASSLDVNQPQHFGDGTRLSIL.

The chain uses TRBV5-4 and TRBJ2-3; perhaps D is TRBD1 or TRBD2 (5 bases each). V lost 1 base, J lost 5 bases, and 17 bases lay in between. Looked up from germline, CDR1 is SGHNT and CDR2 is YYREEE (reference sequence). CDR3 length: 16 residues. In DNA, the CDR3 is TGTGCCAGCAGCTTGCCCGGGACCAGAGGAGGAGATACGCAGTATTTT. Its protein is CASSLPGTRGGDTQYF.

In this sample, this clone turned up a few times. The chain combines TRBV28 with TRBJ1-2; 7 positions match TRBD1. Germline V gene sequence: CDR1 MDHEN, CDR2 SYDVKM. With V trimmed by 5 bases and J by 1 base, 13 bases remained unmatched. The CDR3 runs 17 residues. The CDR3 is CASSLTGALVLNYGYTF. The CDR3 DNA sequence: TGTGCCAGCAGTCTTACAGGGGCTCTAGTCCTTAACTATGGCTACACCTTC.

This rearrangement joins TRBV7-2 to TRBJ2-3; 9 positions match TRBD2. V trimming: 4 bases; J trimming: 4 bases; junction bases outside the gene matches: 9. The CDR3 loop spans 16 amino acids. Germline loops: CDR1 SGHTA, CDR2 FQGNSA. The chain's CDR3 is CASSSLAGDFSDTQYF. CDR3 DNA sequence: TGTGCCAGCAGCTCGTTAGCGGGAGACTTCTCAGATACGCAGTATTTT.